This TCR beta chain is drawn from a study of naive and memory T cell subsets. A UMI-containing oligonucleotide was joined by 3' ligation to the TCR cDNA template. Amplification of ligated cDNA took four PCR rounds with SP2 and nested alpha and beta constant primers. Each CDR3 protein is one row after TCRdb ran MiXCR on the UMI-ligation and nested PCR reads. This table has tens of thousands of distinct CDR3 sequences, 5% to 5.5% appearing once. Trimming stripped 4 bases from V and 1 base from J, with 7 bases between. The CDR3 runs to 13 residues. Germline V gene lookup returns CDR1 MNHNS and CDR2 SASEGT. In its sample, this clonotype was seen many times.

The sequencing input was blood. This sequence originates from an adult in good health. The V call is TRBV6-1, the J call TRBJ1-1; D gene unclear. The CDR3 DNA reads TGTGCCAGCAGTGTTGTGGGGAACACTGAAGCTTTCTTT. This gives the protein CASSVVGNTEAFF.